This T cell receptor (beta chain) was captured in a study of blood T cells in healthy people across ages (dated by TCRdb to the mid-2010s). Regarding the research as a whole: In model experiments, template switching captured about one uniquely barcoded TCR beta cDNA molecule for every two T cells. The study measured age-related changes in TCR beta repertoire diversity using deep sequencing normalized with unique cDNA molecular identifiers. To avoid experimental bias, donors of different ages were randomly spread across the sequencing lanes. Using the same blood draw, the study looked at two additional independent replicas of 1 million unique cDNA reads for two donors, one aged 18 to 30 and the other aged 80 or older. The donors were divided into four age groups: young (average around 16 years), middle-aged (over 35), aged (62) and long-lived (roughly 86). General conclusions and limits of the study: A strong correlation was found between observed TCR beta diversity and the percentage of naive T cells measured by flow cytometry. Because the CMV infection status of the donors was unknown, age-related changes in expanded clonotypes may potentially have been confounded. Compared with the aged group, the long-lived group had more naive CD4+ T cells, fewer expanded clones and increased TCR diversity, a pattern suggesting age selection. As age increased, observed TCR beta diversity per million T cells dropped in a roughly linear way, and a significant reduction was already evident by age around 41. Bulk unsorted PBMC profiling prevented conclusive comparison of naive and antigen-experienced compartments. Estimates of total diversity from one million sequenced T cells were regarded as lower bounds and underestimates.

Libraries were built with 5' RACE. This sample was sequenced with an Illumina HiSeq 2500. A second PCR of 7 to 11 cycles was performed with a sample-barcoded 5' primer and a J-beta primer mix. Each TCR beta cDNA molecule received a unique molecular identifier from a template-switch 5' adaptor carrying 12 random nucleotides. Each sample yielded at least 2.5 million CDR3-containing paired-end reads. First-strand cDNA synthesis was performed from all RNA using the Mint cDNA synthesis kit, with priming by a TRBC-specific oligonucleotide. Following uracil-DNA glycosylase treatment, a first 18-cycle PCR with universal primers M1SS and BC2_uni_R was performed on all cDNA. The study's processing was this. Normalization of each sample was performed by random selection of 1 million high-quality reads, each carrying a distinct molecular identifier. Reads with shared molecular identifiers were discarded instead of being binned into consensus sequences. MiTCR, set to a Q25 quality threshold and the strictest error-elimination algorithm, was used for CDR3 identification, clonotype clustering and error correction. A nonparametric unseen species model with Euler transformation was used to estimate a lower bound on total TCR beta diversity. TCRdb itself trimmed the public reads at Q25 with fastp, ran MiXCR and retained productive beta chains. Identical CDR3 protein sequences are pooled into one entry, listed with their most common genes and DNA. What appears here as the V and J calls and clone size reflects TCRdb's work, not the paper's. In all, the sample holds about 1.8 million distinct CDR3 sequences, and just under 50% of those were seen once. In total, the top ten clones hold around 2.1% of the sample.

With regard to this clonotype: Its antigen remains unidentified. No base-level quality is on record; no much larger clone is a single base apart.

The donors were roughly 40 Caucasian individuals from Russia, aged 6 to 90 years, who were systemically healthy. Each donor gave approximately 9.3 milliliters of peripheral blood, collected into EDTA-treated Vacutainer tubes. Ficoll-Paque density-gradient centrifugation was used to isolate PBMCs, with at least 6.5 million per sample. Total RNA was extracted from PBMCs with Trizol reagent, with at least 5 micrograms obtained per sample. The percentages of naive CD45RAhigh/CD27high T cells were determined by flow cytometry on a PBMC aliquot from every donor. This receptor was taken from a woman in her forties in good health. The sample was blood.

The CDR3 here reads CASSQSNRGNQPQHF. The DNA reads as follows: TGCGCCAGCAGCCAATCAAACAGGGGCAATCAGCCCCAGCATTTT. The V and J segments used are TRBV4-3 and TRBJ1-5; TRBD1 is possibly the D segment (6 matching bases). The V end loses 2 bases and the J end loses 2 bases, and a stretch of 10 bases separates them. The CDR3 runs 15 residues from the cysteine to the phenylalanine. CDR3 DNA only is kept here, 45 bases in frame from base 1. Taken from the germline V gene, the CDR1 and CDR2 loops are LGHNA and YSLEER.